This T cell receptor beta chain was captured by sequencing in a study of blood T cells in healthy people across ages. Sample-barcoded 5' priming and a J-beta primer mix drove a second PCR of 7 to 11 cycles. TCRdb re-called the 5' RACE reads through MiXCR, storing one row per CDR3 protein. The sample has hundreds of thousands of distinct CDR3 sequences; roughly three fifths are singletons. Trimming cost V 9 bases and J 0 bases, with 8 bases left between them. CDR1 is KGHDR, CDR2 SFDVKD, per germline. CDR3 length: 13 amino acids. The chain employs TRBV24-1 and TRBJ2-1, with D hard to call. This sequence originates from a man in his forties in good health. The sample consisted of blood. The CDR3 loop reads CATASVSYNEQFF. CDR3 DNA: TGTGCCACCGCGTCCGTCTCCTACAATGAGCAGTTCTTC.